This T cell receptor beta chain was sequenced for a study of T-cell reconstitution after alpha-beta-depleted transplantation in children. With 6 bases removed from V and 1 base from J, the gap between germline ends came to 16 bases. The CDR3 length is 15 residues. Germline CDR1 reads MNHEY; CDR2 reads SMNVEV (reference sequence). This clonotype turned up a few times. Researchers prepared the TCRbeta library using unique molecular identifiers, the study reports. TCRdb re-analysed the PCR reads in MiXCR, keeping a single row per CDR3 protein. The table lists a few hundred thousand distinct CDR3 sequences, 10% of them singletons.

The sequence was obtained from a human donor who donated a stem cell graft to a child with acute lymphoblastic leukemia. The sequenced sample was PBMCs from the stem cell graft donor, obtained from the stem cell graft. The chain has TRBV27 and TRBJ2-7, with D possibly called TRBD1 or TRBD2 (5 bases each). CDR3 protein: CASRQEASWSYEQYF. Here the CDR3 DNA reads TGTGCCAGCAGACAGGAGGCTAGCTGGTCCTACGAGCAGTACTTC.